One T cell receptor (beta chain) is described in this entry. This sample was included in a study of OX40 agonist ivuxolimab in advanced cancers. Patients who had autoimmune disease history or got systemic immunosuppression were left out. Clones were sequenced by immunoSEQ multiplex PCR, and TCRdb holds only the in-frame ones, with some missing. The table has tens of thousands of clones, nearly 85% seen once. Trimming left V 2 bases short and J 8 bases short, with 12 bases between. The germline V gene encodes CDR1 MNHEY and CDR2 SMNVEV (reference sequence). This CDR3 region has 13 residues. The starting material was CD4+ or CD8+ T cells sorted from blood, obtained in a trial of the OX40 agonist ivuxolimab. The source is an adult with an advanced solid tumor such as melanoma, head and neck, liver or kidney cancer. The gene calls are TRBV27 and TRBJ1-2; a weak D match, TRBD1 (5 bases). This CDR3 reads CASSLMGGVGYTF. CDR3 in DNA: TGTGCCAGCAGTTTAATGGGAGGGGTGGGCTACACCTTC.